Below, 6 T cell receptor beta chains from the same sample are listed, as sequenced in a study of tumor and adjacent non-tumor tissue in lung cancer. TCRbeta libraries were built with three rounds of nested PCR, modified from ARM-PCR. MiXCR, run by TCRdb on the multiplex PCR reads, gives a single entry per CDR3 protein. This table has approximately 140,000 distinct CDR3 sequences, approximately 66% appearing once. This sample's RNA came from whole unsorted tissue. Material: lung tumor tissue. These receptors all come from a man aged 55 to 70 with small cell lung cancer.

A note on this clonotype: The conserved phenylalanine or tryptophan is not found at the CDR3 terminus, so this likely reflects a read error. V gene TRBV6-5 combines with J gene TRBJ2-5, with no clear D. The germline gives CDR1 MNHEY, CDR2 SVGAGI. The length of the CDR3 is 18 residues. CDR3 coding DNA: TGTGCCAACAGTTACCCCTCCCTTCGAGTGCATCGTATAGAGACCCAGTACTAC. It is translated as CANSYPSLRVHRIETQYY.

A word on this clonotype: The conserved closing phenylalanine or tryptophan is absent in this CDR3, likely reflecting a read error. The chain couples TRBV20-1 to TRBJ2-5; D assignment may be TRBD1 or TRBD2 (5 bases each). Germline values: CDR1 DFQATT, CDR2 SNEGSKA (reference sequence). CDR3 length: 14 residues. Between the trimmed V and J ends, which lost 0 bases and 2 bases, there was a span of 10 bases. CDR3: CSARDRGGQETQYY. As DNA, the CDR3 is TGCAGTGCTAGAGATCGGGGCGGGCAAGAGACCCAGTACTAC.

This rearrangement joins TRBV24-1 to TRBJ2-1; D not resolved. V dropped 4 bases and J dropped 0 bases, with 3 bases sitting between them. This CDR3 is 13 amino acids long. The germline CDR1 and CDR2 sequences are KGHDR and SFDVKD. CDR3 sequence: CATSDSSYNEQFF. CDR3 nucleotides: TGTGCCACCAGTGACAGCTCCTACAATGAGCAGTTCTTC.

About this clonotype itself: The missing conserved phenylalanine or tryptophan at the end of this CDR3 makes a read error likely. This rearrangement joins TRBV12-3 or TRBV12-4 to TRBJ2-2, with D perhaps matching TRBD1 or TRBD2 (5 bases each). The CDR3 consists of 14 residues. V was shortened by 6 bases and J by 3 bases, with 11 bases between the two germline ends. The CDR3 DNA sequence: TGTGCCAGCAGACCTAGCAGGGACACCGGGGAGCTGTTTTCT. It translates to CASRPSRDTGELFS.

The chain joins TRBV30 to TRBJ2-7; D perhaps matches TRBD1 (7 bases). The CDR3 is made up of 15 amino acids. CDR1 is GTSNPN and CDR2 is SVGIG in the germline V gene (reference sequence). CDR3 region: CAWWEEGTEAYEQYF. The CDR3 DNA is TGTGCTTGGTGGGAGGAGGGGACAGAGGCCTACGAGCAGTACTTC. Drawing the rest from reference TRBV30 and TRBJ2-7, the complete variable domain is SQTIHQWPATLVQPVGSPLSLECTVEGTSNPNLYWYRQAAGRGLQLLFYSVGIGQISSEVPQNLSASRPQDRQFILSSKKLLLSDSGFYLCAWWEEGTEAYEQYFGPGTRLTVT.

A few counts support this clonotype. CDR3 nucleotide sequence: TGCAGTGCGATCTGGGAGACCCAGTACTTC. Its protein product is CSAIWETQYF. This rearrangement joins TRBV20-1 to TRBJ2-5, with D unresolved. This CDR3 comprises 10 residues. Germline V CDR1 and CDR2: DFQATT, SNEGSKA (reference sequence). V gave up 6 bases and J gave up 5 bases, with 7 bases separating them.